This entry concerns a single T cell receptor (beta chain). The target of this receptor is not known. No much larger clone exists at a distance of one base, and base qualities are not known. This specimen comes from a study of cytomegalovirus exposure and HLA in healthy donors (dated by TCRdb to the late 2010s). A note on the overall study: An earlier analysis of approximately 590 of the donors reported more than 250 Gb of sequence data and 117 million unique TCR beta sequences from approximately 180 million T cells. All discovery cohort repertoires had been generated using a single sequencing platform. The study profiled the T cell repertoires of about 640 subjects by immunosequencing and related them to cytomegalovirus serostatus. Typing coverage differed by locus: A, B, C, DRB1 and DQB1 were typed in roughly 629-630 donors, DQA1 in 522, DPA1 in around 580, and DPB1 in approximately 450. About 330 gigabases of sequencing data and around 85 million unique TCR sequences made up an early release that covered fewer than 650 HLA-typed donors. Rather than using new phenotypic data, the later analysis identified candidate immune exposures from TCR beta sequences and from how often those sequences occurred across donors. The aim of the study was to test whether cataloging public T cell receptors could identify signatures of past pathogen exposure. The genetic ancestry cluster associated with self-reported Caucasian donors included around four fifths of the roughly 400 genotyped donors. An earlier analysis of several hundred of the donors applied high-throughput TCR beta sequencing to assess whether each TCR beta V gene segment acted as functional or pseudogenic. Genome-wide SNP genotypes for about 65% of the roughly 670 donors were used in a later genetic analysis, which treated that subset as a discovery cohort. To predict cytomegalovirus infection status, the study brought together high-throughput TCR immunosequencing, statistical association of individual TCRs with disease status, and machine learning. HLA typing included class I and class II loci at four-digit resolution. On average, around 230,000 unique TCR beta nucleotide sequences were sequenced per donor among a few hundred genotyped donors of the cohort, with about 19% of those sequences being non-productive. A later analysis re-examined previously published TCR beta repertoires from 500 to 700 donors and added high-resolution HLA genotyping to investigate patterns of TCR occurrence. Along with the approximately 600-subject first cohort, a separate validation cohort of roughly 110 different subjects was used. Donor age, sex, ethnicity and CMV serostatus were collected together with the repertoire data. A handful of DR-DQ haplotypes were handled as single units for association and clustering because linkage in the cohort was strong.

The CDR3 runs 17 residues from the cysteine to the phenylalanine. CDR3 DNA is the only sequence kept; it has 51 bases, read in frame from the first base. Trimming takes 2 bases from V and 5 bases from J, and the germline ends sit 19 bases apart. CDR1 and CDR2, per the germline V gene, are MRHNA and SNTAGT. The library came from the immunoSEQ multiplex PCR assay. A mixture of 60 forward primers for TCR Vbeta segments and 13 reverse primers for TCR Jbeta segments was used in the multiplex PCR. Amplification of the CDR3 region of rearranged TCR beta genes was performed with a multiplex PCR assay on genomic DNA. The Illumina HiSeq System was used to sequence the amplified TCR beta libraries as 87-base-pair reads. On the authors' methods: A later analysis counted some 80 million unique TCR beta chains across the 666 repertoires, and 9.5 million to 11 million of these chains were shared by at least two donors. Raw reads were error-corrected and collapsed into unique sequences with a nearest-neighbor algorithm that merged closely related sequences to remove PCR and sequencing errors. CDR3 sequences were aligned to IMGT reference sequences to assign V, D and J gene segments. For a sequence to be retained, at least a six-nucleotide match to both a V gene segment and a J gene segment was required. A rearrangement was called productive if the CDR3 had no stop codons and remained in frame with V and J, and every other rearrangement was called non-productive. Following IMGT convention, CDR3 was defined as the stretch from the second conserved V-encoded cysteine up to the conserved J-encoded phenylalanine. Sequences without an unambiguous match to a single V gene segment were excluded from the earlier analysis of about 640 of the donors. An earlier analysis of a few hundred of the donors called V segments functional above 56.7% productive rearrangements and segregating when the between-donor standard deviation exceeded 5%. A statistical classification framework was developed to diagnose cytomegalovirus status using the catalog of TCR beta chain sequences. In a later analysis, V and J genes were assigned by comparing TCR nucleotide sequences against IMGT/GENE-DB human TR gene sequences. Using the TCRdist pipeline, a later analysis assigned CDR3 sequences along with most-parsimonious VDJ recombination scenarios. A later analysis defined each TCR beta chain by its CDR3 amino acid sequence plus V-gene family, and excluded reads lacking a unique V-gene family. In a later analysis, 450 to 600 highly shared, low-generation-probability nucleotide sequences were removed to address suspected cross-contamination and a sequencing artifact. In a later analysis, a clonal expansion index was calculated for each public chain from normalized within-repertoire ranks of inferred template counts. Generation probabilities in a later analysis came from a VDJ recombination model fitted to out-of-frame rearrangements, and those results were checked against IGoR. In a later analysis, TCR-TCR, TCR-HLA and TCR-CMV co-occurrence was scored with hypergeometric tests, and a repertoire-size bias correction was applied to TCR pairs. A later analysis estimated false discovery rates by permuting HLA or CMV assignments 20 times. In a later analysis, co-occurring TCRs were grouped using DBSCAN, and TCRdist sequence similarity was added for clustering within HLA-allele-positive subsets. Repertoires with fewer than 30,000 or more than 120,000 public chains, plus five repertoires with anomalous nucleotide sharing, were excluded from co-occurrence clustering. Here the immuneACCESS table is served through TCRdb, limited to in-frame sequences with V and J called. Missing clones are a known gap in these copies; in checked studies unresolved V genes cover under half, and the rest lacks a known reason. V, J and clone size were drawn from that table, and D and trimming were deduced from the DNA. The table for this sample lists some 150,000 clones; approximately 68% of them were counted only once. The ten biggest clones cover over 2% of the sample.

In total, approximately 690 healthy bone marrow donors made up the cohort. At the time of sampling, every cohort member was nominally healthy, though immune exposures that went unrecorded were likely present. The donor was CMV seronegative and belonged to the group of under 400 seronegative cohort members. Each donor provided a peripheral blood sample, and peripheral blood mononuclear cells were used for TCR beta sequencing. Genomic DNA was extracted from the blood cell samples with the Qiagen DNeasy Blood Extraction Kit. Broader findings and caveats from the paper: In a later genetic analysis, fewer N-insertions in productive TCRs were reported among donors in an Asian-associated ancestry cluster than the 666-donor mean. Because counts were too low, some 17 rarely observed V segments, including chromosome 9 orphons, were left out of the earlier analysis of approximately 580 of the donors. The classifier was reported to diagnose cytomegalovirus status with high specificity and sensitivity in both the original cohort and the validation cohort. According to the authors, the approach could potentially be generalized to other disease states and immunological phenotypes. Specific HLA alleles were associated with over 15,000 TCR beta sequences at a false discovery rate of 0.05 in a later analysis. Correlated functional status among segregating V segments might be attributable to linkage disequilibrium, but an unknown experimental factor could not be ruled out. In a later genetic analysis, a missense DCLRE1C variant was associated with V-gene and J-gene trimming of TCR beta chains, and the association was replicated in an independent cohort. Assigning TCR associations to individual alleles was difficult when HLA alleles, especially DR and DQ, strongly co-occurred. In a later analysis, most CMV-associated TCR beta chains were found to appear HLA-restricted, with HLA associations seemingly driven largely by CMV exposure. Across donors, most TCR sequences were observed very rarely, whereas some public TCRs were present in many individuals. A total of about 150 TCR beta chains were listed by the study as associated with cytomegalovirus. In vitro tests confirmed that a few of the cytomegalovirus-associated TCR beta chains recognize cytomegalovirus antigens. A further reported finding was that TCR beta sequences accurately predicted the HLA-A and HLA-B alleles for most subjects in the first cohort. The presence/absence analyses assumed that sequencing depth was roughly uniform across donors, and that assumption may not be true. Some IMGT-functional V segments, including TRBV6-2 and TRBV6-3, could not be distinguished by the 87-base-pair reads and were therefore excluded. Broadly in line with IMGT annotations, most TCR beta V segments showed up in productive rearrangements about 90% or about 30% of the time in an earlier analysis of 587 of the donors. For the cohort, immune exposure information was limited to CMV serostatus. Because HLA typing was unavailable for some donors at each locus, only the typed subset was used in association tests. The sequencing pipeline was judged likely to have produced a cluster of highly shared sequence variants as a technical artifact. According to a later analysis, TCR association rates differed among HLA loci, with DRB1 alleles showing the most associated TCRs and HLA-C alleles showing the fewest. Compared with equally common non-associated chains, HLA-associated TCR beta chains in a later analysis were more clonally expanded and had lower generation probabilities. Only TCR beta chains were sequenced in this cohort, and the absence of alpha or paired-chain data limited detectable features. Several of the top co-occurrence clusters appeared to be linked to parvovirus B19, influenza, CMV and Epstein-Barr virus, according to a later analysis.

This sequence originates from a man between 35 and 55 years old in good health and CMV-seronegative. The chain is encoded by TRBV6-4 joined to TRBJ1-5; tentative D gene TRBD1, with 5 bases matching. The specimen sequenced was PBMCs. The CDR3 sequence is CASSDVPRRGGDQPQHF. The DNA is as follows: TGTGCCAGCAGTGACGTCCCCAGGAGGGGAGGGGATCAGCCCCAGCATTTT.